This note documents a single T cell receptor beta chain sequence. The antigen is undetermined. These data are taken from a study of response to subunit inactivated influenza vaccine. One entry per CDR3 protein results from TCRdb running MiXCR on the RT-PCR reads. This repertoire shows around 760,000 distinct CDR3 sequences, approximately 15% found once; its top ten account for less than 9%. The study's findings and limits: The authors suggested that few new T cells are recruited per seasonal influenza vaccination.

The CDR3 has 16 residues. The V end was cut by 7 bases, the J end by 4 bases, with 22 bases between. Looked up from germline, CDR1 is MNHEY and CDR2 is SVGEGT. The rearrangement uses TRBV6-2 or TRBV6-3 and TRBJ2-5; a weak D match, TRBD2 (7 bases). The source is a man aged 50-60 years who received an inactivated influenza vaccine. Specimen: PBMCs from blood, collected less than 15 days before vaccination. The CDR3 protein is CASTRGGSSSGETQYF. CDR3 DNA: TGTGCCAGCACCAGGGGAGGGTCGTCAAGCGGAGAGACCCAGTACTTC.